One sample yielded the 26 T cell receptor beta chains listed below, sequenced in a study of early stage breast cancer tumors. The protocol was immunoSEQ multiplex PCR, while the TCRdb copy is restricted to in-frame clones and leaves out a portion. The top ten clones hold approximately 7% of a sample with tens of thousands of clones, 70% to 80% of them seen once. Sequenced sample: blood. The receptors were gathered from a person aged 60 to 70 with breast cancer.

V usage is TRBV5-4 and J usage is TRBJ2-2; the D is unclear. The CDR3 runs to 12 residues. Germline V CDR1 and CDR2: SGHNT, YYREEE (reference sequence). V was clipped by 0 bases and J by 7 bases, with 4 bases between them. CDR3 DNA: TGTGCCAGCAGCTTGGGGATCGGGGAGCTGTTTTTT. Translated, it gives CASSLGIGELFF.

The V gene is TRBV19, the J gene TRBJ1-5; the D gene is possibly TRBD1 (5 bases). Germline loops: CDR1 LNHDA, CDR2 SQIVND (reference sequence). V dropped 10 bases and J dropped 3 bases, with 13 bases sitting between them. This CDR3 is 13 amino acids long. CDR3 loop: CATSPTANQPQHF. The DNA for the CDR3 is TGTGCCACCTCTCCGACAGCCAATCAGCCCCAGCATTTT.

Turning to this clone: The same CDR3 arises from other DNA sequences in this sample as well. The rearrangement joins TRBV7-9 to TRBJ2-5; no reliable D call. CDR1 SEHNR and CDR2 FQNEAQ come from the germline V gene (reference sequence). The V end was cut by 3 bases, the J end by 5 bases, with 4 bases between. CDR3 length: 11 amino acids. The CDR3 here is CASSLSETQYF. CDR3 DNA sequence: TGTGCCAGCAGCTTGAGCGAGACCCAGTACTTC.

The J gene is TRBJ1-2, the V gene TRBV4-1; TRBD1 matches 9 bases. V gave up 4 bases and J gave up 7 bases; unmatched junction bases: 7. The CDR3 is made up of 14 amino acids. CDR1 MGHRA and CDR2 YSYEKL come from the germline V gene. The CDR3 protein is CASSPQQGAAGYTF. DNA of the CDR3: TGCGCCAGCAGCCCTCAACAGGGGGCGGCTGGCTACACCTTC.

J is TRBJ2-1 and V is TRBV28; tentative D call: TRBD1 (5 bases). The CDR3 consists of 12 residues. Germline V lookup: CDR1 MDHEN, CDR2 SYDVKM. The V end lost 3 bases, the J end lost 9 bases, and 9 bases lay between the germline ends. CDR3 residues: CASSFMGREQFF. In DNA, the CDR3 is TGTGCCAGCAGTTTTATGGGGCGTGAGCAGTTCTTC. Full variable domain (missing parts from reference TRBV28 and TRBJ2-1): DVKVTQSSRYLVKRTGEKVFLECVQDMDHENMFWYRQDPGLGLRLIYFSYDVKMKEKGDIPEGYSVSREKKERFSLILESASTNQTSMYLCASSFMGREQFFGPGTRLTVL.

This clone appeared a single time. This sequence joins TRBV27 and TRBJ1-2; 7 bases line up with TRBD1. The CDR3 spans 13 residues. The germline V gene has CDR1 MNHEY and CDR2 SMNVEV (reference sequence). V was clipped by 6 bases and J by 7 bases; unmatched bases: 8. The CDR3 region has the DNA TGTGCCAGCAGCCTTACAGGGGTGGGTGGCTACACCTTC. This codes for CASSLTGVGGYTF.

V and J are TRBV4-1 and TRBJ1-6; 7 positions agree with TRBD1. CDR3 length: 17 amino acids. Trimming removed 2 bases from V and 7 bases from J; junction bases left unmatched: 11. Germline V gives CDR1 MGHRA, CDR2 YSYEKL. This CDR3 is CASSQPPQGTSNSPLHF. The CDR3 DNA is TGCGCCAGCAGCCAACCCCCACAGGGGACTTCGAATTCACCCCTCCACTTT.

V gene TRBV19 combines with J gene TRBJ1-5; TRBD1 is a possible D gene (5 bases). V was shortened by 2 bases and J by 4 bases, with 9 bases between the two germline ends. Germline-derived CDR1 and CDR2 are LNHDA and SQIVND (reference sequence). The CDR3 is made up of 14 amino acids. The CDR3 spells CASSILRGNQPQHF. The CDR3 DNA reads TGTGCCAGTAGTATACTTAGGGGAAATCAGCCCCAGCATTTT.

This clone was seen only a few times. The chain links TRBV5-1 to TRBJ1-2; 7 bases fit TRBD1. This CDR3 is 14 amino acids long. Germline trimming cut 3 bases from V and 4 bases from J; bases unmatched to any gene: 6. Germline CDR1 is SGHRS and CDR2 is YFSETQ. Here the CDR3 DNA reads TGCGCCAGCAGCTATCCAGGGGGGCCCTATGGCTACACCTTC. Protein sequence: CASSYPGGPYGYTF. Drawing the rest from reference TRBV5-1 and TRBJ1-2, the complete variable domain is KAGVTQTPRYLIKTRGQQVTLSCSPISGHRSVSWYQQTPGQGLQFLFEYFSETQRNKGNFPGRFSGRQFSNSRSEMNVSTLELGDSALYLCASSYPGGPYGYTFGSGTRLTVV.

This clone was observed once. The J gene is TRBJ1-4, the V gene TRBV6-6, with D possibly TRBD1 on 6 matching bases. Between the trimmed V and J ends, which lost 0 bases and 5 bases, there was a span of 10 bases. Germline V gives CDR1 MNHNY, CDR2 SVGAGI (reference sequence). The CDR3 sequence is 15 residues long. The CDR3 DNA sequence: TGTGCCAGCAGTTACTCGGACAGCCGGAATGAAAAACTGTTTTTT. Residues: CASSYSDSRNEKLFF.

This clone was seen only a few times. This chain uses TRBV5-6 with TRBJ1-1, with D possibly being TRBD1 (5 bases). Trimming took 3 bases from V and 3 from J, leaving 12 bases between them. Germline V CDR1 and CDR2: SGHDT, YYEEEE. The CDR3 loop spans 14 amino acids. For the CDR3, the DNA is TGTGCCAGCAGCTCTGACAGCGGCGACACTGAAGCTTTCTTT. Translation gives CASSSDSGDTEAFF. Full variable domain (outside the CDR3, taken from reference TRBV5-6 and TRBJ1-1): DAGVTQSPTHLIKTRGQQVTLRCSPKSGHDTVSWYQQALGQGPQFIFQYYEEEERQRGNFPDRFSGHQFPNYSSELNVNALLLGDSALYLCASSSDSGDTEAFFGQGTRLTVV.

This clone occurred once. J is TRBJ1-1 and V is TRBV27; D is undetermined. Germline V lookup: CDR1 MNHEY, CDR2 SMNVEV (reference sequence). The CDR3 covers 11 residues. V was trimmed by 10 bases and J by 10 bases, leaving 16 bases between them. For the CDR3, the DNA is TGTGCCACCCTTACTGGGGTAGGAGCTTTCTTT. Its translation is CATLTGVGAFF.

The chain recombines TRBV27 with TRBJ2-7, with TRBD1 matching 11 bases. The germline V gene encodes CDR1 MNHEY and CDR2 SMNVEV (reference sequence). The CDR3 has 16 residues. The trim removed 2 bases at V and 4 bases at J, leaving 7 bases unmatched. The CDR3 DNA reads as TGTGCCAGCAGTTTACCGATCCGGGACAGGGGGTACGAGCAGTACTTC. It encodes CASSLPIRDRGYEQYF.

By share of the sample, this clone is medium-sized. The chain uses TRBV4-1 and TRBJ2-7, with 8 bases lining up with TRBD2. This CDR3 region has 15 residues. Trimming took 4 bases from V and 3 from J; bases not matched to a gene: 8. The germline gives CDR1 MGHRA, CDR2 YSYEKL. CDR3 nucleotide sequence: TGCGCCAGCAGCCTCTCACGGACTAGCAGCTACGAGCAGTACTTC. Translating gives CASSLSRTSSYEQYF.

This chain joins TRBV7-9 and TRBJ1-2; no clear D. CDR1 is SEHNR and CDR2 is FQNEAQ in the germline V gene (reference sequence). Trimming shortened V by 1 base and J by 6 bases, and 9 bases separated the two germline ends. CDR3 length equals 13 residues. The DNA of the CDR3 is TGTGCCAGCAGCTTAGTCCCTCTAAATGGCTACACCTTC. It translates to CASSLVPLNGYTF.

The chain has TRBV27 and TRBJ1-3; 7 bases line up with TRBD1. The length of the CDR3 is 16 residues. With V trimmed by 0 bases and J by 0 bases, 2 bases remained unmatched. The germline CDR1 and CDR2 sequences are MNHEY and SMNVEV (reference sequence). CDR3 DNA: TGTGCCAGCAGTTTATCACCAGGGGGCTCTGGAAACACCATATATTTT. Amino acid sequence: CASSLSPGGSGNTIYF.

The CDR3 coding sequence is TGTGCCAGCAGTTCAGGGGTCGGACAGTATGGCTACACCTTC. This encodes CASSSGVGQYGYTF. This sequence joins TRBV28 and TRBJ1-2; maybe TRBD1 (6 bases). Per the germline V gene, CDR1 is MDHEN and CDR2 is SYDVKM. V shed 4 bases and J shed 5 bases, with 14 bases lying between them. CDR3 length equals 14 residues.

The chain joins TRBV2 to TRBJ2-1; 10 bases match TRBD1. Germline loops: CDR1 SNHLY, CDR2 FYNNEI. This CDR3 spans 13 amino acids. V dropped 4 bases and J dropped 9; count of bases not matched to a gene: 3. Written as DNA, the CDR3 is TGTGCCAGCAGTGGACAGGGGGCTGGTGAGCAGTTCTTC. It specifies CASSGQGAGEQFF.

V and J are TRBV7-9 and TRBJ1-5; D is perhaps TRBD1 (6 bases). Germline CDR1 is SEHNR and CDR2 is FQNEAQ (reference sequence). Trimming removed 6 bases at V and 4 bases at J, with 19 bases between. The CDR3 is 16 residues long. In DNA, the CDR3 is TGTGCCAGCAGTCCGAGCGGGGGGCGCGGGAATCAGCCCCAGCATTTT. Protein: CASSPSGGRGNQPQHF.

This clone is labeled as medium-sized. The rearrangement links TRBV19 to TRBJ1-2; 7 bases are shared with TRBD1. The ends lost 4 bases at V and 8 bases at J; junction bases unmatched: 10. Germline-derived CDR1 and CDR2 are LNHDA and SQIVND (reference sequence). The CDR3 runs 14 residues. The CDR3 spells CASSTITGASGYTF. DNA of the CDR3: TGTGCCAGTAGTACCATAACAGGGGCTAGCGGCTACACCTTC.

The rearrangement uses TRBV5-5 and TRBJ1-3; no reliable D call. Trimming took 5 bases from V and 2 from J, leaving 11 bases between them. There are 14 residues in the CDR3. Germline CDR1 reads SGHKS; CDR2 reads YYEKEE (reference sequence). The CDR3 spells CASRGSIAGNTIYF. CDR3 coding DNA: TGTGCCAGCAGGGGGTCGATTGCTGGAAACACCATATATTTT.

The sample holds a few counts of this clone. The CDR3 DNA is TGTGCCAGCAGTCGACTAGCGGGGAGCACAGATACGCAGTATTTT. It is translated as CASSRLAGSTDTQYF. This sequence joins TRBV6-4 and TRBJ2-3; 11 bases are a match to TRBD2. This CDR3 comprises 15 residues. The germline CDR1 and CDR2 sequences are MRHNA and SNTAGT. Trimming removed 5 bases from V and 0 bases from J; junction bases left unmatched: 1.

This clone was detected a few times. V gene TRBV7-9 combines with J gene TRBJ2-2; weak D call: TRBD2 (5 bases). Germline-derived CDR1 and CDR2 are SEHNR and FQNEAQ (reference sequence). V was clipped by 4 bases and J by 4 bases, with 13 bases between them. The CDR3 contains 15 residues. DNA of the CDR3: TGTGCCAGCAGCTCCCTGAGGGCCCCCACCGGGGAGCTGTTTTTT. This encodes CASSSLRAPTGELFF.

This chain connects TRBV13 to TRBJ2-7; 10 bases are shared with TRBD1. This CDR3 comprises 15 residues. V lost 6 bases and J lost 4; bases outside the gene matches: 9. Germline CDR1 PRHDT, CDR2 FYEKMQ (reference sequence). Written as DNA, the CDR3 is TGTGCCAGCAGTACCACGGACAGGGGGATTTACGAGCAGTACTTC. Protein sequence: CASSTTDRGIYEQYF.

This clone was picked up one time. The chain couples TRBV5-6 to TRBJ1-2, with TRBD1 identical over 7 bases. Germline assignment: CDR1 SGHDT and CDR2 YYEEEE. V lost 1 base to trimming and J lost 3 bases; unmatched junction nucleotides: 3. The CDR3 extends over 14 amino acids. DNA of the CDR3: TGTGCCAGCAGCTTGTCCGGACAGGACTATGGCTACACCTTC. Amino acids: CASSLSGQDYGYTF.

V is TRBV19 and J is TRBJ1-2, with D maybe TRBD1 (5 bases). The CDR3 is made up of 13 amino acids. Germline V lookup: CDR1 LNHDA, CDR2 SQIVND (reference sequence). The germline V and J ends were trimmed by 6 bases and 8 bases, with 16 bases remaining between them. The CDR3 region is CASSTTARGGYTF. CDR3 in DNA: TGTGCCAGTAGCACCACTGCGAGGGGAGGCTACACCTTC.